Listed here are 8 T cell receptor beta chains from one sample, sequenced in a study of T cells in Graves' hyperthyroidism and ophthalmopathy. Amplified TCR beta CDR3 regions derived from RNA transcripts. In the first-round RT-PCR of the TCR CDR3, the HTBI primer set was used. TCRdb called the multiplex PCR reads again in MiXCR, with one record for every CDR3 protein. The table has under 400,000 distinct CDR3 sequences, 20% to 25% seen once. Sequenced: blood. The receptors were sampled from a woman in her fifties or sixties with Graves' hyperthyroidism.

This clonotype was seen many times. The gene calls are TRBV2 and TRBJ2-1; D not resolved. Trimming shortened V by 5 bases and J by 12 bases, and 14 bases separated the two germline ends. The CDR3 totals 12 residues. The germline gives CDR1 SNHLY, CDR2 FYNNEI. Here the CDR3 reads CASSLKGAGQFF. As DNA, the CDR3 is TGTGCCAGCAGTTTGAAAGGAGCTGGGCAGTTCTTC.

This clonotype was counted ten times or more. V and J are TRBV18 and TRBJ2-1, with 8 bases aligning to TRBD2. The CDR3 is made up of 16 amino acids. Germline V CDR1 and CDR2: KGHSH, LQKENI. V was pared by 3 bases and J by 0 bases, with 4 bases of the junction left unmatched. For the CDR3, the DNA is TGTGCCAGCTCACCGCCACTAGCGGCCTCCTACAATGAGCAGTTCTTC. Its translation: CASSPPLAASYNEQFF.

This clonotype was detected only a few times. The chain is built from TRBV6-1 and TRBJ2-3, with 8 bases identical to TRBD1. After removal of 4 bases from V and 12 bases from J, the junction contained 9 bases not matched to a gene. Germline V gene data show CDR1 as MNHNS and CDR2 as SASEGT. CDR3 length: 13 residues. CDR3 DNA: TGTGCCAGCAGTGTATTTGGGACAGGTACACAGTATTTT. Encoded protein: CASSVFGTGTQYF.

This clonotype was counted many times. This chain joins TRBV5-1 and TRBJ2-7, with TRBD1 matching 9 bases. This CDR3 comprises 15 residues. From germline, CDR1 is SGHRS and CDR2 YFSETQ. Germline trimming cut 0 bases from V and 2 bases from J; bases unmatched to any gene: 3. The CDR3, as DNA: TGCGCCAGCAGCTTGGTTACAGGGGGCCCCTACGAGCAGTACTTC. Translating gives CASSLVTGGPYEQYF.

The chain employs TRBV7-8 and TRBJ2-2; 9 bases are shared with TRBD1. Germline CDR1 reads SGHVS; CDR2 reads FQNEAQ. The CDR3 is 17 residues long. V lost 5 bases and J lost 2; bases outside the gene matches: 9. In nucleotides, the CDR3 is TGTGCCAGCAGCCCCGACCGGACAGGGGAAAACACCGGGGAGCTGTTTTTT. Protein: CASSPDRTGENTGELFF.

There are many counts of this clonotype. The rearrangement links TRBV9 to TRBJ1-1; D unclear. Between the trimmed V and J ends, which lost 0 bases and 1 base, there was a span of 4 bases. This CDR3 contains 13 residues. The germline V gene has CDR1 SGDLS and CDR2 YYNGEE. This CDR3 reads CASSVGTNTEAFF. CDR3 in DNA: TGTGCCAGCAGCGTAGGGACGAACACTGAAGCTTTCTTT.

This clonotype has more than one count but fewer than ten. V usage is TRBV2 and J usage is TRBJ1-2; D uncertain. CDR3 length: 13 amino acids. Trimming removed 3 bases at V and 7 bases at J, with 12 bases between. Per germline, CDR1 SNHLY and CDR2 FYNNEI. The CDR3 nucleotides read TGTGCCAGCAGTGATGGGGTAGCGGTTGGCTACACCTTC. It codes for CASSDGVAVGYTF. Together with reference TRBV2 and TRBJ1-2, the CDR3 gives the full variable domain: EPEVTQTPSHQVTQMGQEVILRCVPISNHLYFYWYRQILGQKVEFLVSFYNNEISEKSEIFDDQFSVERPDGSNFTLKIRSTKLEDSAMYFCASSDGVAVGYTFGSGTRLTVV.

This clonotype has a handful of counts. The chain employs TRBV3-1 and TRBJ1-2; D gene unclear. The CDR3 is 13 amino acids. Germline loops: CDR1 LGHDT, CDR2 YNNKEL (reference sequence). With 3 bases removed from V and 2 bases from J, the gap between germline ends came to 7 bases. The CDR3 here is CASSQYGNYGYTF. CDR3 coding DNA: TGTGCCAGCAGCCAGTACGGGAACTATGGCTACACCTTC. Based on the CDR3 plus reference TRBV3-1 and TRBJ1-2, the full variable domain is DTAVSQTPKYLVTQMGNDKSIKCEQNLGHDTMYWYKQDSKKFLKIMFSYNNKELIINETVPNRFSPKSPDKAHLNLHINSLELGDSAVYFCASSQYGNYGYTFGSGTRLTVV.